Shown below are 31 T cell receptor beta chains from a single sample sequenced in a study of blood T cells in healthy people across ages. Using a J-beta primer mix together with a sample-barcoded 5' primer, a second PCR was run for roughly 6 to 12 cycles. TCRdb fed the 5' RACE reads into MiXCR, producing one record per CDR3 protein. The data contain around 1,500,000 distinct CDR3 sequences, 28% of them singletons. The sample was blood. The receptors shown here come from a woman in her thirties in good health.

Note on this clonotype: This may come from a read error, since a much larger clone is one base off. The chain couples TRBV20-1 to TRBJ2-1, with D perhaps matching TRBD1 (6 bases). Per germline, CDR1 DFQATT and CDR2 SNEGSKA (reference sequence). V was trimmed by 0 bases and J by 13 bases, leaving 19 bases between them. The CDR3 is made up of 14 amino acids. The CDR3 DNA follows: TGCAGTGCTAGAGACTCTAGTGGGGGCGAGACCCAGTTCTTC. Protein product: CSARDSSGGETQFF.

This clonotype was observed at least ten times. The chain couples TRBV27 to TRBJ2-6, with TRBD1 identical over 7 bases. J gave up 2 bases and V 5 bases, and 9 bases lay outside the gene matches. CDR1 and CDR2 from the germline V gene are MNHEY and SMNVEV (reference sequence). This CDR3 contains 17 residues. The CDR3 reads CASSARTGWAGANVLTF. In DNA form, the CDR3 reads TGTGCCAGCAGTGCCCGGACAGGTTGGGCTGGGGCCAACGTCCTGACTTTC.

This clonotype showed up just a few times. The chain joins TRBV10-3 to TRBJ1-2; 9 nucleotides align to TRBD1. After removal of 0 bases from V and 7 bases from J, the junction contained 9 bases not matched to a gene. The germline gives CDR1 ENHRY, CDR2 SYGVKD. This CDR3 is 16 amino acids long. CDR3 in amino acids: CAISESLGQGLGGYTF. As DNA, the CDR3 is TGTGCCATCAGTGAGTCGCTGGGACAGGGACTAGGTGGCTACACCTTC.

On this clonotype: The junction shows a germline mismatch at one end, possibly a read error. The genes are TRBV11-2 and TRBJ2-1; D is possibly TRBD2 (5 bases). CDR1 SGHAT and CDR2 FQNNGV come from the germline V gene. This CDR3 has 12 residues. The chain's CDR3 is CAGSLSGNEQFF. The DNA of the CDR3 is TGTGCCGGCAGCTTAAGCGGCAATGAGCAGTTCTTC.

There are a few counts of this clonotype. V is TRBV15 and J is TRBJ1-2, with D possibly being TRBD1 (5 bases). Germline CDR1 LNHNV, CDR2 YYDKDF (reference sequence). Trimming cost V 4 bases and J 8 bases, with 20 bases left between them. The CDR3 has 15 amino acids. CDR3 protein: CATSIPTGTGGGYTF. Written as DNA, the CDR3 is TGTGCCACCAGCATACCAACCGGGACCGGTGGCGGCTACACCTTC.

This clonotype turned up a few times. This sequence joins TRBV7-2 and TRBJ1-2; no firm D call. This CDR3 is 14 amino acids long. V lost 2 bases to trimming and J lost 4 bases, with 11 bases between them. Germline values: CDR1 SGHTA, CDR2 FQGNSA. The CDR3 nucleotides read TGTGCCAGCAGCTTACACATCCCGCTCTATGGCTACACCTTC. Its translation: CASSLHIPLYGYTF.

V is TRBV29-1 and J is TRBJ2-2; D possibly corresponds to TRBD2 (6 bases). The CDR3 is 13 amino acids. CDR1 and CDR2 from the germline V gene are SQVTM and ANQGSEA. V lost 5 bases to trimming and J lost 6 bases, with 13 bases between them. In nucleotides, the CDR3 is TGCAGCGTTTGGGGACTCGGCGCCGGGGAGCTGTTTTTT. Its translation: CSVWGLGAGELFF.

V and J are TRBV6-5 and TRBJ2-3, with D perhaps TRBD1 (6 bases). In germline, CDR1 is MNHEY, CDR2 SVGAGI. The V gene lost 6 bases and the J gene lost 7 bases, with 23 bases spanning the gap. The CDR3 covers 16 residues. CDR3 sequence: CASSGSTGGKQNTQYF. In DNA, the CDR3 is TGTGCCAGCAGCGGCTCGACAGGCGGCAAACAAAATACGCAGTATTTT.

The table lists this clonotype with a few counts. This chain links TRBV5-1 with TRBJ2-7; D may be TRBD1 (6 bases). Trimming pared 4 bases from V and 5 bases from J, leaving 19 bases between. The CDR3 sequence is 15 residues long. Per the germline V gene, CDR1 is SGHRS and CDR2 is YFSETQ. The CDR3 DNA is TGCGCCAGCAGCGTTCCACAGGGAGAGATACACGAGCAGTACTTC. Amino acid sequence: CASSVPQGEIHEQYF.

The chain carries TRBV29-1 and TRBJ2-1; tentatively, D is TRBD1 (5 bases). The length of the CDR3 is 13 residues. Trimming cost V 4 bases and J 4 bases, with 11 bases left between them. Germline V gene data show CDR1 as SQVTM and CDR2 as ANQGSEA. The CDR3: CSVGKGVYNEQFF. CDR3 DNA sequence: TGCAGCGTTGGAAAAGGGGTTTACAATGAGCAGTTCTTC.

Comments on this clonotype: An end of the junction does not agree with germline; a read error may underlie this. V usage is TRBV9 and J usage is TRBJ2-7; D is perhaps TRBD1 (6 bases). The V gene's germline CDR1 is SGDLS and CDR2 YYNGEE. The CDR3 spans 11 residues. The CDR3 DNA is TGTGCCGGCAGCGGAGGACAGGAGCAGTACTTC. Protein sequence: CAGSGGQEQYF.

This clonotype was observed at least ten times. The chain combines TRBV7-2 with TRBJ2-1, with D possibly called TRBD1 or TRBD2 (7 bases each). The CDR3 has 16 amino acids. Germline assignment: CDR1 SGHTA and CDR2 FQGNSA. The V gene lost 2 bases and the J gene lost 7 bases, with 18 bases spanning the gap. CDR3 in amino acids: CASSLWEGAAGNEQFF. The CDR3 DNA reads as TGTGCCAGCAGCTTATGGGAGGGGGCTGCGGGTAATGAGCAGTTCTTC. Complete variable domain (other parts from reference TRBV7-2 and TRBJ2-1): GAGVSQSPSNKVTEKGKDVELRCDPISGHTALYWYRQSLGQGLEFLIYFQGNSAPDKSGLPSDRFSAERTGGSVSTLTIQRTQQEDSAVYLCASSLWEGAAGNEQFFGPGTRLTVL.

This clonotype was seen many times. This CDR3 reads CASSLEASSSYEQYF. The DNA for the CDR3 is TGTGCCAGCAGCTTAGAGGCTAGCAGCTCCTACGAGCAGTACTTC. The rearrangement links TRBV7-9 to TRBJ2-7; D might be TRBD2 (5 bases). CDR3 length equals 15 residues. CDR1 and CDR2 (germline): SEHNR, FQNEAQ (reference sequence). Trimming removed 1 base at V and 0 bases at J, with 10 bases between.

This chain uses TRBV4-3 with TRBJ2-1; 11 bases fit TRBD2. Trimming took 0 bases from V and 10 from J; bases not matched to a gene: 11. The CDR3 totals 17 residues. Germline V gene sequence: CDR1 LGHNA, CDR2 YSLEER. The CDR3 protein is CASSQDLVASGRREQFF. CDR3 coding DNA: TGCGCCAGCAGCCAAGATCTGGTGGCTAGCGGGAGGCGGGAGCAGTTCTTC.

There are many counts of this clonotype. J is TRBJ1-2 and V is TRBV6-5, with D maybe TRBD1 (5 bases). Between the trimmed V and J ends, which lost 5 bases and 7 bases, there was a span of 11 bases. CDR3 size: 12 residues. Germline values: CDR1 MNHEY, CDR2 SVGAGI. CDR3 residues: CASSPPRGGYTF. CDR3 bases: TGTGCCAGCAGTCCGCCGAGGGGTGGCTACACCTTC.

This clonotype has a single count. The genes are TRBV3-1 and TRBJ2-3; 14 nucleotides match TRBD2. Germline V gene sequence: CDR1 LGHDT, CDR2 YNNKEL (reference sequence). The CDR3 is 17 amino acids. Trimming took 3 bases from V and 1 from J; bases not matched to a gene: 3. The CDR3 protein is CASSQWTSGGCTDTQYF. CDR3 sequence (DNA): TGTGCCAGCAGCCAGTGGACTAGCGGGGGGTGCACAGATACGCAGTATTTT.

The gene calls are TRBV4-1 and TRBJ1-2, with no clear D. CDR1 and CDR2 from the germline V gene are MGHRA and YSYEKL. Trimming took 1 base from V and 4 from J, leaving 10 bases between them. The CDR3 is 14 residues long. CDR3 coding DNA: TGCGCCAGCAGCCAAGTGGTAGGTGGCTATGGCTACACCTTC. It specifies CASSQVVGGYGYTF.

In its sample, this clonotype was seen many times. CDR3 region: CATSEASSSYGYTF. In nucleotides, the CDR3 is TGTGCCACCAGTGAAGCCAGTAGCTCCTATGGCTACACCTTC. This chain joins TRBV24-1 and TRBJ1-2; no reliable D call. Germline V lookup: CDR1 KGHDR, CDR2 SFDVKD. This CDR3 is 14 amino acids long. V shed 4 bases and J shed 4 bases, with 12 bases lying between them.

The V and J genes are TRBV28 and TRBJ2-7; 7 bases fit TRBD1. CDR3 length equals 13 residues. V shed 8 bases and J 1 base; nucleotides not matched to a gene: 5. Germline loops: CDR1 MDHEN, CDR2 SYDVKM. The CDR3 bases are TGTGCCAGCTTTGACAGGGCTTCCTACGAGCAGTACTTC. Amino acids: CASFDRASYEQYF. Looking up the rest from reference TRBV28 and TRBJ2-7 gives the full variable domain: DVKVTQSSRYLVKRTGEKVFLECVQDMDHENMFWYRQDPGLGLRLIYFSYDVKMKEKGDIPEGYSVSREKKERFSLILESASTNQTSMYLCASFDRASYEQYFGPGTRLTVT.

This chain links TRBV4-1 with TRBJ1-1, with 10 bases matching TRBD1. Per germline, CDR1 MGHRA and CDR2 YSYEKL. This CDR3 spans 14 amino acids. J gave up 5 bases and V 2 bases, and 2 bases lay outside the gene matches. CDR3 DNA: TGCGCCAGCAGCCAAAAGGACAGGGGGACTGAAGCTTTCTTT. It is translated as CASSQKDRGTEAFF.

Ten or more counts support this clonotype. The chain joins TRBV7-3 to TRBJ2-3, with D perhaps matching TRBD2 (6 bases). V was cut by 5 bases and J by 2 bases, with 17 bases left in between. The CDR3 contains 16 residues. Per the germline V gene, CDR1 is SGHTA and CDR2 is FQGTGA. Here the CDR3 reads CASSAMTRSLTDTQYF. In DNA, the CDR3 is TGTGCCAGCAGCGCGATGACTAGAAGTCTCACAGATACGCAGTATTTT.

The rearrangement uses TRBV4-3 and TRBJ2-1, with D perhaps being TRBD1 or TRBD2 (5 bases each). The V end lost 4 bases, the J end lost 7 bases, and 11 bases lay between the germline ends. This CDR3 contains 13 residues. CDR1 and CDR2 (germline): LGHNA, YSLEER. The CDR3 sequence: CASSRGRLNEQFF. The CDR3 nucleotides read TGCGCCAGCAGCCGGGGACGTTTGAATGAGCAGTTCTTC.

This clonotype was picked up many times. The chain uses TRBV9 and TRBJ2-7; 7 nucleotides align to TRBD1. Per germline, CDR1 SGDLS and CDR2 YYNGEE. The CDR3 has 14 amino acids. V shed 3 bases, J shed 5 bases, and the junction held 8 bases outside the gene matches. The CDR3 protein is CASSAGQVSHEQYF. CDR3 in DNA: TGTGCCAGCAGCGCCGGACAGGTTAGCCACGAGCAGTACTTC.

The CDR3 DNA reads TGTGCCAGCAGTTTTTCTGGCAGCGCAGATACGCAGTATTTT. Translation gives CASSFSGSADTQYF. The V gene is TRBV12-3 or TRBV12-4, the J gene TRBJ2-3, with D unclear. The CDR3 contains 14 residues. Trimming left V 3 bases short and J 4 bases short, with 11 bases between.

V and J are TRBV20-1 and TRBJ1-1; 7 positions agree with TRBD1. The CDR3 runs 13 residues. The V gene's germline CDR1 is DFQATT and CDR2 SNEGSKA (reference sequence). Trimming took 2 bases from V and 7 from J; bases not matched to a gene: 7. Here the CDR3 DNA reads TGCAGTGCTAGAAAGACAGGGAACGGTGAAGCTTTCTTT. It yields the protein CSARKTGNGEAFF.

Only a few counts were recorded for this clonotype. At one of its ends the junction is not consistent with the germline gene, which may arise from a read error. The CDR3 is CSSSLELASTDTQYF. DNA of the CDR3: TGCTCCAGCAGCTTGGAACTAGCCAGCACAGATACGCAGTATTTT. The chain uses TRBV5-1 and TRBJ2-3; D may be TRBD2 (6 bases). Germline V gene lookup returns CDR1 SGHRS and CDR2 YFSETQ. The CDR3 is made up of 15 amino acids.

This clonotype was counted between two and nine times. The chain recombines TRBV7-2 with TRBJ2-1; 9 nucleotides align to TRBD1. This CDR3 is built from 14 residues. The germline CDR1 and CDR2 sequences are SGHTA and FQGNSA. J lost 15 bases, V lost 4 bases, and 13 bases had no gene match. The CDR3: CASSSSGQGTIGFF. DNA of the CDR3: TGTGCCAGCAGCTCGTCGGGACAGGGAACTATCGGGTTCTTC.

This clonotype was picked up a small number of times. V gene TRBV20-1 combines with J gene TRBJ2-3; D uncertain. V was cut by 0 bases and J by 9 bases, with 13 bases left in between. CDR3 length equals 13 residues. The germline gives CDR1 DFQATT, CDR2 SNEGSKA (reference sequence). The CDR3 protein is CSARDPTLGTQYF. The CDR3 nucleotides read TGCAGTGCTAGAGACCCTACTTTAGGGACGCAGTATTTT.

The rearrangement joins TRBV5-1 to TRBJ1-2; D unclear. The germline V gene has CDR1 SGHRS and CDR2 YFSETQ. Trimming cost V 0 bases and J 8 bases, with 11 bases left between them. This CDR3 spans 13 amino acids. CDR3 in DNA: TGCGCCAGCAGCTTGGAAGGACCTATAGGCTACACCTTC. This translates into CASSLEGPIGYTF.

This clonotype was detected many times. For the CDR3, the DNA is TGTGCCAGCCTTAGGCCCGGACTAGCGGGATACTCCTACGAGCAGTACTTC. Its translation is CASLRPGLAGYSYEQYF. The V and J genes are TRBV3-1 and TRBJ2-7; 12 bases map to TRBD2. The CDR3 extends over 17 amino acids. Unmatched junction bases numbered 11, after V lost 8 bases and J lost 0 bases. Germline V gene lookup returns CDR1 LGHDT and CDR2 YNNKEL (reference sequence).

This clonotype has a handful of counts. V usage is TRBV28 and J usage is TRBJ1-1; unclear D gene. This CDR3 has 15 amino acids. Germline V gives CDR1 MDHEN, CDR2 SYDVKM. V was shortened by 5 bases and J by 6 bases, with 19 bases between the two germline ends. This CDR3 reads CASSPLDRLRPEAFF. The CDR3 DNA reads TGTGCCAGCAGTCCCCTGGACCGTCTGCGCCCTGAAGCTTTCTTT. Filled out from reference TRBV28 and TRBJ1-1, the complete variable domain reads DVKVTQSSRYLVKRTGEKVFLECVQDMDHENMFWYRQDPGLGLRLIYFSYDVKMKEKGDIPEGYSVSREKKERFSLILESASTNQTSMYLCASSPLDRLRPEAFFGQGTRLTVV.